Given below is one T cell receptor (beta chain) in context. Its antigen is currently unknown. The data belong to a study of regulatory T cells in long-lasting Graves disease. Trimming took 5 bases from V and 3 from J, leaving 14 bases between them. Germline CDR1 and CDR2: SGHAT and FQNNGV. This CDR3 spans 14 amino acids. Study-level results: Newly diagnosed Graves' patients had higher TCR diversity than persistent ones.

HTBI primers from iRepertoire and Arm-PCR of CDR3 regions yielded the TCR beta libraries. TCRdb re-derived calls from the multiplex PCR reads in MiXCR, one entry per CDR3 protein. This table has 400,000 to 500,000 distinct CDR3 sequences, 15% appearing once. Noted time point: newly diagnosed GD, antithyroid drugs for less than 3 months. RNA isolated from PBMCs was used to make the TCR library. The patients were drawn from one endocrinology department in Xi'an, China. These same records also appear under a second study, on T cells in Graves' hyperthyroidism and ophthalmopathy. That publication notes: Separating ophthalmopathy from stable hyperthyroidism was achieved by a 13 V-J model.

Sample: peripheral blood mononuclear cells (PBMCs), taken at new diagnosis, from a patient treated with antithyroid drugs. The clonotype was recovered from a woman aged 35 to 49 with Graves disease. The chain recombines TRBV11-2 with TRBJ2-7; tentative D call: TRBD2 (6 bases). CDR3 nucleotides: TGTGCCAGCAGCCAATCCCGGGAGCTCTACGAGCAGTACTTC. Its translation is CASSQSRELYEQYF.